A single sample is the source of the 24 T cell receptor beta chains below, sequenced in a study of cytomegalovirus exposure and HLA in healthy donors (dated by TCRdb to 2017 to 2019). The library came from the immunoSEQ multiplex PCR assay. For the multiplex PCR, a mixture combining 60 forward primers for TCR Vbeta segments and 13 reverse primers for TCR Jbeta segments was used. TCRdb provides this immuneACCESS table in a form limited to in-frame rearrangements. Some clones are lacking; in checked studies, under half of them reflect an unresolved V gene, and why the rest are absent is not known. The sample has 150,000 to 200,000 clones on record, roughly 85% of them singletons. Less than 10% of the sample lies in the top ten. The sequencing sample was made of PBMCs. The receptors derive from a man aged 18-30 years in good health and CMV-seropositive.

The chain combines TRBV4-1 with TRBJ2-7, with a possible D match to TRBD1 (5 bases). The ends were cut back, 4 bases at V and 7 bases at J, with 14 bases in the middle. This CDR3 contains 13 residues. Germline-derived CDR1 and CDR2 are MGHRA and YSYEKL. CDR3 DNA sequence: TGCGCCAGCAGCCTAACAGGTTCTGGGGAGCAGTACTTC. Protein: CASSLTGSGEQYF.

For the CDR3, the DNA is TGTGCCAGCAGCCAAAAATACAGCTCCTACGAGCAGTACTTC. Protein product: CASSQKYSSYEQYF. The J gene is TRBJ2-7, the V gene TRBV14; D ambiguous. With 2 bases removed from V and 0 bases from J, the gap between germline ends came to 8 bases. Germline V gives CDR1 SGHDN, CDR2 FVKESK. This CDR3 contains 14 residues.

This clone turned up a few times. This chain connects TRBV6-5 to TRBJ1-1; D is unresolved. Germline V CDR1 and CDR2: MNHEY, SVGAGI. With 8 bases removed from V and 1 base from J, the gap between germline ends came to 8 bases. CDR3 length: 12 residues. The CDR3 DNA is TGTGCCAGCGGTCGCGAGAACACTGAAGCTTTCTTT. Protein sequence: CASGRENTEAFF.

Turning to this clone: The sample has other DNA sequences that encode this CDR3 too. The rearrangement links TRBV27 to TRBJ1-2, with D possibly matching TRBD1 (5 bases). Germline lookup yields CDR1 MNHEY and CDR2 SMNVEV (reference sequence). The V and J ends lost 2 bases and 4 bases respectively, with 8 bases between them. This CDR3 has 13 amino acids. The CDR3 protein is CASSLQGSYGYTF. The CDR3 DNA sequence: TGTGCCAGCAGTTTACAGGGCTCCTATGGCTACACCTTC.

As for this clone: Other DNA sequences in the same sample also yield this CDR3. The chain employs TRBV13 and TRBJ2-7; possible D gene TRBD2, 6 bases. V lost 3 bases to trimming and J lost 5 bases, with 20 bases between them. This CDR3 region has 16 residues. CDR1 is PRHDT, CDR2 FYEKMQ, per germline (reference sequence). The CDR3 nucleotides are TGTGCCAGCAGCTTTTTTATTTCGACTAGTCCCCACGAGCAGTACTTC. It specifies CASSFFISTSPHEQYF.

The chain recombines TRBV10-3 with TRBJ1-1; 8 positions agree with TRBD1. Germline lookup yields CDR1 ENHRY and CDR2 SYGVKD. After removal of 4 bases from V and 0 bases from J, the junction contained 1 base not matched to a gene. The CDR3 consists of 14 residues. CDR3 region: CAISGTGMNTEAFF. The DNA for the CDR3 is TGTGCCATCAGTGGGACAGGGATGAACACTGAAGCTTTCTTT.

The J gene is TRBJ1-1, the V gene TRBV11-2; D gene unclear. In germline, CDR1 is SGHAT, CDR2 FQNNGV. This CDR3 is 15 amino acids long. Trimming removed 0 bases from V and 2 bases from J, with 10 bases in between. The CDR3 nucleotides read TGTGCCAGCAGCTTAGAGTCGGGAGGAAACACTGAAGCTTTCTTT. As protein: CASSLESGGNTEAFF. Supplemented by reference TRBV11-2 and TRBJ1-1, the full variable domain reads EAGVAQSPRYKIIEKRQSVAFWCNPISGHATLYWYQQILGQGPKLLIQFQNNGVVDDSQLPKDRFSAERLKGVDSTLKIQPAKLEDSAVYLCASSLESGGNTEAFFGQGTRLTVV.

This clone was seen more than once but under ten times. V and J are TRBV13 and TRBJ1-2, with 7 bases identical to TRBD1. The CDR3 totals 14 residues. Looked up from germline, CDR1 is PRHDT and CDR2 is FYEKMQ (reference sequence). V shed 5 bases and J 0 bases; nucleotides not matched to a gene: 3. The CDR3 nucleotides read TGTGCCAGCAGCAAACAGGGGACTAACTATGGCTACACCTTC. It yields the protein CASSKQGTNYGYTF.

As to this clone: The CDR3 does not end in the conserved phenylalanine or tryptophan, so this is likely a read error. The gene calls are TRBV5-8 and TRBJ1-6; the D is unclear. V shed 0 bases and J shed 2 bases, with 12 bases lying between them. The germline V gene encodes CDR1 SGHTS and CDR2 YDEGEE. The CDR3 has 17 residues. CDR3 amino acids: CASSLARRRTYNSPLHL. For the CDR3, the DNA is TGTGCCAGCAGCTTGGCCCGGAGAAGAACCTATAATTCACCCCTCCACCTT.

The CDR3: CASSSGGNQPQHF. CDR3 DNA sequence: TGTGCCAGCAGCTCGGGGGGTAATCAGCCCCAGCATTTT. The V gene is TRBV5-6, the J gene TRBJ1-5; the D gene is possibly TRBD1 (5 bases). The ends were cut back, 3 bases at V and 4 bases at J, with 8 bases in the middle. Looked up from germline, CDR1 is SGHDT and CDR2 is YYEEEE. This CDR3 region has 13 residues.

This chain joins TRBV4-3 and TRBJ2-3, with 9 positions matching TRBD2. With 1 base clipped from V and 4 bases from J, the junction kept 3 bases outside the gene matches. The CDR3 totals 15 residues. Per germline, CDR1 LGHNA and CDR2 YSLEER. The CDR3 DNA follows: TGCGCCAGCAGCCAAGGCGGGAGGGCCCCAGATACGCAGTATTTT. Encoded protein: CASSQGGRAPDTQYF.

The chain joins TRBV9 to TRBJ2-1, with TRBD2 matching over 8 bases. Unmatched junction bases numbered 12, after V lost 0 bases and J lost 7 bases. This CDR3 is built from 17 residues. Germline V gene data show CDR1 as SGDLS and CDR2 as YYNGEE. CDR3 residues: CASSVDGMGLVANEQFF. The CDR3 DNA reads as TGTGCCAGCAGCGTAGATGGGATGGGACTAGTAGCGAATGAGCAGTTCTTC.

The sample holds one count of this clone. This chain links TRBV9 with TRBJ2-3; D ambiguous. The CDR3 has 13 residues. Germline CDR1 SGDLS, CDR2 YYNGEE. The V and J ends lost 6 bases and 4 bases respectively, with 12 bases between them. The CDR3 here is CASNVTPPDTQYF. For the CDR3, the DNA is TGTGCCAGCAACGTTACTCCCCCAGATACGCAGTATTTT.

The chain joins TRBV7-2 to TRBJ2-5; D not resolved. This CDR3 region has 12 residues. V shed 8 bases and J shed 0 bases, with 7 bases lying between them. Germline-derived CDR1 and CDR2 are SGHTA and FQGNSA. CDR3 amino acids: CASGSYQETQYF. The DNA for the CDR3 is TGTGCCAGCGGTAGCTACCAAGAGACCCAGTACTTC.

The gene calls are TRBV4-1 and TRBJ2-5; the match to TRBD2 covers 7 bases. V gave up 0 bases and J gave up 3 bases; unmatched junction bases: 7. Germline loops: CDR1 MGHRA, CDR2 YSYEKL. This CDR3 spans 16 amino acids. CDR3 region: CASSQEWLRGEETQYF. CDR3 sequence (DNA): TGCGCCAGCAGCCAAGAGTGGCTACGGGGGGAAGAGACCCAGTACTTC.

The chain recombines TRBV6-6 with TRBJ2-7; maybe TRBD1 (6 bases). The CDR3 covers 14 residues. Trimming removed 5 bases at V and 3 bases at J, with 14 bases between. CDR1 MNHNY and CDR2 SVGAGI come from the germline V gene (reference sequence). The CDR3 sequence is CASSPTGHDYEQYF. The CDR3 region has the DNA TGTGCCAGCAGTCCGACGGGACACGACTACGAGCAGTACTTC.

The chain combines TRBV18 with TRBJ2-7; a possible D gene is TRBD1 (5 bases). Between the trimmed V and J ends, which lost 5 bases and 4 bases, there was a span of 12 bases. The CDR3 covers 13 residues. Germline CDR1 KGHSH, CDR2 LQKENI. The CDR3 reads CASSGAQKYEQYF. The CDR3 DNA reads TGTGCCAGCTCAGGGGCTCAGAAGTACGAGCAGTACTTC.

This chain connects TRBV29-1 to TRBJ2-1; D possibly corresponds to TRBD1 (8 bases). Germline CDR1 SQVTM, CDR2 ANQGSEA. V was pared by 6 bases and J by 0 bases, with 21 bases between. The CDR3 loop spans 17 amino acids. Here the CDR3 reads CSVGTGGETSSYNEQFF. CDR3 DNA: TGCAGCGTCGGTACAGGGGGGGAGACCAGCTCCTACAATGAGCAGTTCTTC.

This clone was counted only a few times. The chain couples TRBV25-1 to TRBJ2-7; possible D gene TRBD2, 6 bases. V shed 8 bases and J shed 4 bases, with 9 bases lying between them. CDR1 is MGHDK and CDR2 is SYGVNS in the germline V gene. The CDR3 consists of 11 residues. CDR3 in DNA: TGTGCCAGCGGGGAGGTATACGAGCAGTACTTC. Its protein is CASGEVYEQYF.

V is TRBV10-2 and J is TRBJ1-3; D call uncertain. Deletions cut 0 bases from V and 3 bases from J, with 12 bases between. The CDR3 extends over 16 amino acids. CDR1 and CDR2 from the germline V gene are WSHSY and SAAADI. DNA of the CDR3: TGCGCCAGCAGTGAGTCCATTAGGAGGATTGGAAACACCATATATTTT. Amino acid sequence: CASSESIRRIGNTIYF.

The rearrangement links TRBV5-6 to TRBJ2-1, with D perhaps TRBD2 (6 bases). The CDR3 length is 15 residues. Germline-derived CDR1 and CDR2 are SGHDT and YYEEEE. V dropped 3 bases and J dropped 6 bases, with 16 bases sitting between them. The CDR3 spells CASSSEMWRGNEQFF. The CDR3, as DNA: TGTGCCAGCAGCTCGGAAATGTGGCGGGGCAATGAGCAGTTCTTC.

This chain connects TRBV6-1 to TRBJ1-2; 8 bases are a match to TRBD1. The germline V gene encodes CDR1 MNHNS and CDR2 SASEGT. After removal of 3 bases from V and 7 bases from J, the junction contained 10 bases not matched to a gene. The CDR3 runs 15 residues. CDR3 sequence: CASSENYRTGSGYTF. In DNA form, the CDR3 reads TGTGCCAGCAGTGAGAACTACCGGACAGGGTCTGGCTACACCTTC.

CDR3 residues: CASSFRTGGNEQYF. Here the CDR3 DNA reads TGTGCCAGCAGCTTTCGGACAGGGGGCAACGAGCAGTACTTC. The rearrangement links TRBV14 to TRBJ2-7; 11 bases map to TRBD1. This CDR3 region has 14 residues. From germline, CDR1 is SGHDN and CDR2 FVKESK. Unmatched junction bases numbered 5, after V lost 5 bases and J lost 5 bases.

The chain combines TRBV15 with TRBJ2-7; 7 bases fit TRBD1. The CDR3 length is 15 residues. Germline V gene sequence: CDR1 LNHNV, CDR2 YYDKDF (reference sequence). The J segment lost 4 bases and the V segment lost 0 bases, leaving 6 bases of the junction unmatched. CDR3 DNA sequence: TGTGCCACCAGCAGAGAACCGACAGGGCGGTACGAGCAGTACTTC. As protein: CATSREPTGRYEQYF.